A single sample is the source of the 28 T cell receptor beta chains below, sequenced in a study of patients and donors after allogeneic stem cell transplantation. TCRdb processed the RT-PCR reads anew with MiXCR; each CDR3 protein has one entry. The sample records around 9,000 distinct CDR3 sequences, under 5% being singletons. The material sequenced was blood, either unsorted or a sorted T cell fraction (not recorded which). The receptors shown here come from a human donor who was either an allogeneic HSCT recipient or a stem cell or donor lymphocyte infusion donor (not recorded which). It is not recorded whose cells these are; they may come from a transplant donor.

The sample holds many counts of this clonotype. The J gene is TRBJ2-1, the V gene TRBV7-9; 8 nucleotides align to TRBD2. CDR3 length: 11 residues. V trimming: 6 bases; J trimming: 14 bases; junction bases outside the gene matches: 6. Germline values: CDR1 SEHNR, CDR2 FQNEAQ (reference sequence). The CDR3 DNA reads as TGTGCCAGCAGACTCGGGACTAGTAAGTTCTTC. This codes for CASRLGTSKFF.

This clonotype has ten or more counts. This chain joins TRBV6-5 and TRBJ2-7, with D maybe TRBD2 (5 bases). This CDR3 region has 14 residues. In germline, CDR1 is MNHEY, CDR2 SVGAGI. V was trimmed by 5 bases and J by 4 bases, leaving 15 bases between them. Here the CDR3 reads CASSRRTGWYEQYF. The CDR3 nucleotides read TGTGCCAGCAGTCGGAGGACGGGGTGGTACGAGCAGTACTTC.

The chain carries TRBV7-9 and TRBJ2-1; no firm D call. V lost 5 bases to trimming and J lost 13 bases, with 21 bases between them. This CDR3 has 14 amino acids. From germline, CDR1 is SEHNR and CDR2 FQNEAQ (reference sequence). In nucleotides, the CDR3 is TGTGCCAGCAGCCCCGCCGATCGGGCCTTGGAACAGTTCTTC. This encodes CASSPADRALEQFF.

This clonotype appeared many times. The rearrangement joins TRBV20-1 to TRBJ2-2; no definite D call. Germline CDR1 and CDR2: DFQATT and SNEGSKA (reference sequence). V dropped 1 base and J dropped 5 bases, with 8 bases sitting between them. The CDR3 contains 13 residues. For the CDR3, the DNA is TGCAGTGCTAGAGGACCTGGAACCGGGGAGCTGTTTTTT. The encoded protein is CSARGPGTGELFF.

By share of the sample, this clonotype is medium-sized. The V and J genes are TRBV7-2 and TRBJ2-5; weak D call: TRBD2 (6 bases). The CDR3 contains 14 residues. The V end was cut by 4 bases, the J end by 5 bases, with 14 bases between. Germline CDR1 and CDR2: SGHTA and FQGNSA. In nucleotides, the CDR3 is TGTGCCAGCAGCTCTAGGAGGGGCGGGGAGACCCAGTACTTC. This translates into CASSSRRGGETQYF.

This clonotype was counted ten times or more. The chain combines TRBV7-9 with TRBJ2-3; a weak D match, TRBD1 (6 bases). The CDR3 consists of 14 residues. The V gene's germline CDR1 is SEHNR and CDR2 FQNEAQ (reference sequence). Trimming cost V 2 bases and J 0 bases, with 6 bases left between them. CDR3 in amino acids: CASSLQGSTDTQYF. As DNA, the CDR3 is TGTGCCAGCAGCTTACAGGGGAGCACAGATACGCAGTATTTT.

By sample share, this clonotype is medium-sized. The V and J genes are TRBV5-1 and TRBJ1-4; 11 nucleotides agree with TRBD1. Trimming removed 0 bases from V and 0 bases from J; junction bases left unmatched: 10. Germline CDR1 SGHRS, CDR2 YFSETQ. This CDR3 is built from 20 residues. In DNA form, the CDR3 reads TGCGCCAGCAGCTTGGTTGGACAGGGGGCTCAGCGAGCAACTAATGAAAAACTGTTTTTT. The encoded protein is CASSLVGQGAQRATNEKLFF.

In this sample, this clonotype turned up many times. This chain uses TRBV7-2 with TRBJ2-5; 9 bases are shared with TRBD2. CDR1 and CDR2 (germline): SGHTA, FQGNSA. Trimming cost V 5 bases and J 5 bases; bases outside gene matches: 12. CDR3 length: 16 amino acids. CDR3 in DNA: TGTGCCAGCAGCCCCCGGAGCGGGGGGCGCCGGGAGACCCAGTACTTC. Protein sequence: CASSPRSGGRRETQYF.

The chain has TRBV27 and TRBJ2-1, with D perhaps matching TRBD1 or TRBD2 (6 bases each). The length of the CDR3 is 15 residues. CDR1 is MNHEY, CDR2 SMNVEV, per germline (reference sequence). The V end lost 1 base, the J end lost 2 bases, and 9 bases lay between the germline ends. CDR3 in amino acids: CASSLWGAPYNEQFF. Here the CDR3 DNA reads TGTGCCAGCAGTTTATGGGGGGCCCCCTACAATGAGCAGTTCTTC.

The rearrangement uses TRBV19 and TRBJ1-2, with D perhaps TRBD1 (5 bases). The CDR3 length is 13 residues. The V end was cut by 5 bases, the J end by 6 bases, with 13 bases between. CDR1 is LNHDA, CDR2 SQIVND, per germline (reference sequence). CDR3 nucleotides: TGTGCCAGTAGTTTCTGGGGCGATAATGGCTACACCTTC. This sequence encodes CASSFWGDNGYTF.

This clonotype was detected ten times or more. V gene TRBV5-4 combines with J gene TRBJ1-1; no definite D call. CDR3 length: 13 residues. Germline values: CDR1 SGHNT, CDR2 YYREEE (reference sequence). Trimming took 3 bases from V and 4 from J, leaving 10 bases between them. The CDR3 DNA sequence: TGTGCCAGCAGCTCAAGGTTACTCACTGAAGCTTTCTTT. This encodes CASSSRLLTEAFF.

The chain links TRBV18 to TRBJ1-2; D is perhaps TRBD1 (5 bases). This CDR3 is 14 amino acids long. V lost 1 base, J lost 7 bases, and 13 bases lay in between. CDR1 and CDR2 from the germline V gene are KGHSH and LQKENI. The DNA for the CDR3 is TGTGCCAGCTCACCACAGACAGCTGGTGGTGGCTACACCTTC. Translated: CASSPQTAGGGYTF.

Ten or more counts support this clonotype. The CDR3 spells CSASLTGYQGYEQYF. The CDR3, as DNA: TGCAGTGCTAGTCTTACGGGATACCAGGGGTACGAGCAGTACTTC. The gene calls are TRBV20-1 and TRBJ2-7; weak D call: TRBD1 (6 bases). V was shortened by 3 bases and J by 4 bases, with 19 bases between the two germline ends. Germline V gene lookup returns CDR1 DFQATT and CDR2 SNEGSKA (reference sequence). The CDR3 loop spans 15 amino acids.

There are a few counts of this clonotype. The chain combines TRBV4-3 with TRBJ2-7; 8 bases are a match to TRBD2. The CDR3 sequence is 15 residues long. The trim removed 1 base at V and 3 bases at J, leaving 5 bases unmatched. Per the germline V gene, CDR1 is LGHNA and CDR2 is YSLEER. The CDR3 nucleotides are TGCGCCAGCAGCCAAGGTCTGCGGGAGGTCTACGAGCAGTACTTC. Translation: CASSQGLREVYEQYF.

The table lists this clonotype with many counts. The CDR3 DNA sequence: TGTGCCAGCCAAGGATCCTACGAGCAGTACTTC. The encoded protein is CASQGSYEQYF. The chain has TRBV18 and TRBJ2-7; D unresolved. V dropped 8 bases and J dropped 1 base, with 6 bases sitting between them. This CDR3 comprises 11 residues. In germline, CDR1 is KGHSH, CDR2 LQKENI.

This clonotype was detected many times. This chain links TRBV20-1 with TRBJ2-2; 9 nucleotides agree with TRBD2. The germline gives CDR1 DFQATT, CDR2 SNEGSKA (reference sequence). The CDR3 contains 15 residues. J lost 2 bases, V lost 1 base, and 2 bases had no gene match. The CDR3 nucleotides read TGCAGTGCTAGAGCTAGCGGGATCAACACCGGGGAGCTGTTTTTT. As protein: CSARASGINTGELFF.

Within the sample, this clonotype is large. This chain joins TRBV29-1 and TRBJ2-7; D is unclear. With 5 bases removed from V and 2 bases from J, the gap between germline ends came to 16 bases. This CDR3 region has 14 residues. Germline loops: CDR1 SQVTM, CDR2 ANQGSEA. CDR3 DNA sequence: TGCAGCGTTCTGGGTTTGGGTGGTACCTACGAGCAGTACTTC. Translation: CSVLGLGGTYEQYF.

Many counts were recorded for this clonotype. Here the CDR3 DNA reads TGTGCCAGCAGTCCGGAGAGCTCCTACAATGAGCAGTTCTTC. This sequence encodes CASSPESSYNEQFF. J is TRBJ2-1 and V is TRBV2; D is undetermined. This CDR3 region has 14 residues. Between the trimmed V and J ends, which lost 5 bases and 0 bases, there was a span of 8 bases. Germline V lookup: CDR1 SNHLY, CDR2 FYNNEI.

This clonotype appeared a few times. The chain uses TRBV3-1 and TRBJ1-2; D gene uncertain. The V gene's germline CDR1 is LGHDT and CDR2 YNNKEL (reference sequence). Trimming took 0 bases from V and 2 from J, leaving 7 bases between them. CDR3 length: 14 residues. Here the CDR3 DNA reads TGTGCCAGCAGCCAAGATGGGCAGAACTATGGCTACACCTTC. It translates to CASSQDGQNYGYTF.

Many counts were recorded for this clonotype. V gene TRBV15 combines with J gene TRBJ2-7, with 8 positions matching TRBD2. The trim removed 1 base at V and 2 bases at J, leaving 4 bases unmatched. Per the germline V gene, CDR1 is LNHNV and CDR2 is YYDKDF (reference sequence). The CDR3 is made up of 15 amino acids. The CDR3: CATSRVLAVAYEQYF. The CDR3 DNA sequence: TGTGCCACCAGCAGAGTACTAGCGGTTGCCTACGAGCAGTACTTC. The full variable domain, its missing parts supplied by reference TRBV15 and TRBJ2-7, is DAMVIQNPRYQVTQFGKPVTLSCSQTLNHNVMYWYQQKSSQAPKLLFHYYDKDFNNEADTPDNFQSRRPNTSFCFLDIRSPGLGDTAMYLCATSRVLAVAYEQYFGPGTRLTVT.

This clonotype showed up many times. The chain carries TRBV7-9 and TRBJ1-5; the match to TRBD1 covers 7 bases. Looked up from germline, CDR1 is SEHNR and CDR2 is FQNEAQ (reference sequence). The junction had 2 bases not matched to a gene; V was cut back by 3 bases and J by 0 bases. The CDR3 is 15 residues long. The CDR3 DNA reads TGTGCCAGCAGCTTGGGACAGCATAGCAATCAGCCCCAGCATTTT. As protein: CASSLGQHSNQPQHF.

This clonotype came up many times. The rearrangement joins TRBV18 to TRBJ2-7, with D hard to call. Between the trimmed V and J ends, which lost 3 bases and 3 bases, there was a span of 9 bases. Looked up from germline, CDR1 is KGHSH and CDR2 is LQKENI. The CDR3 extends over 13 amino acids. CDR3 sequence (DNA): TGTGCCAGCTCACCGAACCGTAACTACGAGCAGTACTTC. It is translated as CASSPNRNYEQYF.

This clonotype was seen repeatedly, ten times or more. V usage is TRBV6-5 and J usage is TRBJ1-1, with D possibly being TRBD1 (5 bases). V shed 2 bases and J shed 1 base, with 14 bases lying between them. Germline CDR1 MNHEY, CDR2 SVGAGI. There are 16 residues in the CDR3. The DNA of the CDR3 is TGTGCCAGCAGTTACGAGGTGCAGGGACCGAACACTGAAGCTTTCTTT. This gives the protein CASSYEVQGPNTEAFF.

In its sample, this clonotype was seen many times. The rearrangement joins TRBV5-1 to TRBJ2-5; D tentatively reads TRBD1 or TRBD2 (5 bases each). The germline V gene encodes CDR1 SGHRS and CDR2 YFSETQ. Trimming stripped 2 bases from V and 2 bases from J, with 13 bases between. The CDR3 is made up of 15 amino acids. The CDR3 DNA reads TGCGCCAGCAGCTTTCGGGTGGGACCACAAGAGACCCAGTACTTC. It encodes CASSFRVGPQETQYF.

This chain links TRBV10-3 with TRBJ2-2, with 8 bases matching TRBD1. CDR1 ENHRY and CDR2 SYGVKD come from the germline V gene. This CDR3 spans 15 amino acids. The J segment lost 8 bases and the V segment lost 2 bases, leaving 7 bases of the junction unmatched. Written as DNA, the CDR3 is TGTGCCATCAGTGAGAGGAGGGGACAGGAAGGGGAGCTGTTTTTT. Residues: CAISERRGQEGELFF.

This clonotype was counted at least ten times. The chain carries TRBV18 and TRBJ2-7; 8 positions agree with TRBD2. CDR1 is KGHSH and CDR2 is LQKENI in the germline V gene. The CDR3 runs 15 residues. V shed 2 bases, J shed 3 bases, and the junction held 6 bases outside the gene matches. The CDR3 coding sequence is TGTGCCAGCTCACCAAAGGCGGGAGGAGTCTACGAGCAGTACTTC. Translating gives CASSPKAGGVYEQYF.

This clonotype was seen repeatedly, ten times or more. V is TRBV29-1 and J is TRBJ2-5; possibly TRBD1 for D (6 bases). V was clipped by 2 bases and J by 0 bases, with 16 bases between them. CDR1 is SQVTM, CDR2 ANQGSEA, per germline. The CDR3 is made up of 16 amino acids. The CDR3 coding sequence is TGCAGCGTTGAAACAGACAGGTCCAAGTACCAAGAGACCCAGTACTTC. It is translated as CSVETDRSKYQETQYF.

By share, this clonotype ranks as medium-sized (0.01 to 0.1%). The chain has TRBV20-1 and TRBJ1-4; perhaps TRBD1 as D (5 bases). CDR1 and CDR2 (germline): DFQATT, SNEGSKA (reference sequence). This CDR3 is built from 14 residues. Trimming removed 0 bases at V and 5 bases at J, with 10 bases between. The CDR3: CSARDFQGNEKLFF. For the CDR3, the DNA is TGCAGTGCTAGAGATTTCCAGGGAAATGAAAAACTGTTTTTT.